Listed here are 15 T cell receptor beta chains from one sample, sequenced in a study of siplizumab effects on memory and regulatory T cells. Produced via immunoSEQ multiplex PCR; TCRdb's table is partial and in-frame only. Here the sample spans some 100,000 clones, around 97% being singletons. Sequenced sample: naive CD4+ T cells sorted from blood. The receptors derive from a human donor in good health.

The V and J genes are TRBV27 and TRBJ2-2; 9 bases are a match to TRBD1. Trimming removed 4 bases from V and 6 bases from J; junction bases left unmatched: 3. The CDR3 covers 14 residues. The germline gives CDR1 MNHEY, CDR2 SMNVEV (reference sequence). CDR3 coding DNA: TGTGCCAGCAGTTCGGGACAGGGATCCGGGGAGCTGTTTTTT. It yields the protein CASSSGQGSGELFF.

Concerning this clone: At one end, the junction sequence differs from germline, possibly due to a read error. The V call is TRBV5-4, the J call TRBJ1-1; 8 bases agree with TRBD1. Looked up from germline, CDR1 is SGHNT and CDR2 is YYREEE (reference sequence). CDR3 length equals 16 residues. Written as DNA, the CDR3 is TGTGTCAGCAGCGTTCAGGGGGCGCAAATGAACACTGAAGCTTTCTTT. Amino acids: CVSSVQGAQMNTEAFF.

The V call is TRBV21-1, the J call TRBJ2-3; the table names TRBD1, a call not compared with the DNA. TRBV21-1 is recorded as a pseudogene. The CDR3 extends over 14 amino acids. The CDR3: CARRTGQPTDTQYF. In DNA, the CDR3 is TGTGCCAGAAGAACGGGACAGCCCACAGATACGCAGTATTTT.

The CDR3 DNA follows: TGTGCCAGCAGTTACTCGGGAGCTAGCAATCAGCCCCAGCATTTT. Translation: CASSYSGASNQPQHF. The V call is TRBV6-6, the J call TRBJ1-5; no definite D call. This CDR3 has 15 amino acids. V lost 0 bases and J 0 bases, leaving 6 bases between the germline ends. Per germline, CDR1 MNHNY and CDR2 SVGAGI (reference sequence).

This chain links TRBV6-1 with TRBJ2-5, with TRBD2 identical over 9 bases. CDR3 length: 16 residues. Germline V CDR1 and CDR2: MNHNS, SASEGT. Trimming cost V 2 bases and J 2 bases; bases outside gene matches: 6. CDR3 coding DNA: TGTGCCAGCAGTGAATGGTCTAGCGGGAATCAAGAGACCCAGTACTTC. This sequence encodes CASSEWSSGNQETQYF.

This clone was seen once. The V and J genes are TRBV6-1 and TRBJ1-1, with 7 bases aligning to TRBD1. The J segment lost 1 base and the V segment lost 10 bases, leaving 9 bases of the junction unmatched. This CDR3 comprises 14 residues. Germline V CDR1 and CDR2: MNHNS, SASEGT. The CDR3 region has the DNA TGTGCCACACAGGGGCCAACTCCGAACACTGAAGCTTTCTTT. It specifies CATQGPTPNTEAFF.

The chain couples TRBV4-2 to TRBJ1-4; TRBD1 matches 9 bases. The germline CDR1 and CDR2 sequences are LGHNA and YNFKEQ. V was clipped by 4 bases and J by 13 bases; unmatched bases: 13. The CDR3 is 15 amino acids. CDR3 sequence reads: CASSPTDRGYGGLFF. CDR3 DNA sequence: TGTGCCAGCAGCCCGACGGACAGGGGCTATGGGGGACTGTTTTTT.

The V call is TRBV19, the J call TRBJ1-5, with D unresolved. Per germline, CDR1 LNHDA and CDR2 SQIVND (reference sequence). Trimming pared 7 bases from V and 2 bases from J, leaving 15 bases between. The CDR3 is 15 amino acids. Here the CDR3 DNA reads TGTGCCAGTACCGAAGGTCGGGTTGGCAATCAGCCCCAGCATTTT. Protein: CASTEGRVGNQPQHF.

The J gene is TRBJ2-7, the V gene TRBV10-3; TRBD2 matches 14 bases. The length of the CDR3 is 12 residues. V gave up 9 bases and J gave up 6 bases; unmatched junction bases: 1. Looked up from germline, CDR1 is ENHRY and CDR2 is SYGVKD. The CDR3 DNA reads TGTGCCATGGGACTAGCGGGGGCCGAGCAGTACTTC. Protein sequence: CAMGLAGAEQYF.

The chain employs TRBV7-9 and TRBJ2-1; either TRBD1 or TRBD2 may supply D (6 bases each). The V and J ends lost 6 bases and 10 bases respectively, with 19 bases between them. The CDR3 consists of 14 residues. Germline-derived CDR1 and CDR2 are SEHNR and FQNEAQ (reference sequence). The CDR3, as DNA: TGTGCCAGCAGTCCCCAGGAGGGGGTCCGAGAGCAGTTCTTC. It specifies CASSPQEGVREQFF. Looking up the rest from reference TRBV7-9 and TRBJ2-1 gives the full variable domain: DTGVSQNPRHKITKRGQNVTFRCDPISEHNRLYWYRQTLGQGPEFLTYFQNEAQLEKSRLLSDRFSAERPKGSFSTLEIQRTEQGDSAMYLCASSPQEGVREQFFGPGTRLTVL.

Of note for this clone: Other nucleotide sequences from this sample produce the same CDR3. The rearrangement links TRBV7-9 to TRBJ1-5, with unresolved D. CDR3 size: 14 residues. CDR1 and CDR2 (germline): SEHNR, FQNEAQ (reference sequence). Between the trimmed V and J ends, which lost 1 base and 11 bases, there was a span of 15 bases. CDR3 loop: CASSLVTGNTTQHF. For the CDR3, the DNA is TGTGCCAGCAGCTTAGTAACCGGGAACACGACCCAGCATTTT. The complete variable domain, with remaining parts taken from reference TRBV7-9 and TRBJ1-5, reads DTGVSQNPRHKITKRGQNVTFRCDPISEHNRLYWYRQTLGQGPEFLTYFQNEAQLEKSRLLSDRFSAERPKGSFSTLEIQRTEQGDSAMYLCASSLVTGNTTQHFGDGTRLSIL.

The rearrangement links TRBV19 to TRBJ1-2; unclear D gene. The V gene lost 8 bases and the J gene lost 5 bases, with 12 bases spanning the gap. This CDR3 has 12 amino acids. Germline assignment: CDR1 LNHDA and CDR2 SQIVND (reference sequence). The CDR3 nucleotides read TGTGCCAGTTTGTCGGGTGGGTATGGCTACACCTTC. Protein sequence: CASLSGGYGYTF.

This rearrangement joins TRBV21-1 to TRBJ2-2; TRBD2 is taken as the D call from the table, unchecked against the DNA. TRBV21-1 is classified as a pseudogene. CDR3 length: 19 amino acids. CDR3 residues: CASSKGGEMGGFNTGELFF. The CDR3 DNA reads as TGTGCCAGCAGCAAAGGTGGGGAGATGGGGGGATTTAACACCGGGGAGCTGTTTTTT.

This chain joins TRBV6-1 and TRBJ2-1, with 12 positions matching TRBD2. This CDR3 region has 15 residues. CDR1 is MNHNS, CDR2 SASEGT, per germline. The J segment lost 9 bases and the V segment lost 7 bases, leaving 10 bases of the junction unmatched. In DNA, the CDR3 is TGTGCCAGCACCCGGACTAGCGGGGTACAAAGTGAGCAGTTCTTC. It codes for CASTRTSGVQSEQFF.

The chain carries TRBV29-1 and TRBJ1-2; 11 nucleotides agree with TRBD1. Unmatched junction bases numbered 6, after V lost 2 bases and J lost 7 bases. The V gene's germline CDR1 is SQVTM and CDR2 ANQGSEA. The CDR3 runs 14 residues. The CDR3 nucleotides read TGCAGCGTTGAACCGGGGGACAGGGGGATTGGCTACACCTTC. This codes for CSVEPGDRGIGYTF.